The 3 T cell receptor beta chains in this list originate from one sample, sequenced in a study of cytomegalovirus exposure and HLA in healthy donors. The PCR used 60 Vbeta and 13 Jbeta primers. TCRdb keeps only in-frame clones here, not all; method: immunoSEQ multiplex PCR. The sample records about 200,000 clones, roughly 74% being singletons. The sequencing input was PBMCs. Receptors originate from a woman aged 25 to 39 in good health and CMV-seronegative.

The CDR3 sequence is CASSWPGQHNTEAFF. The CDR3 bases are TGTGCCAGCAGTTGGCCGGGACAGCATAACACTGAAGCTTTCTTT. The rearrangement joins TRBV6-5 to TRBJ1-1; TRBD1 matches at 7 bases. The trim removed 4 bases at V and 2 bases at J, leaving 7 bases unmatched. In germline, CDR1 is MNHEY, CDR2 SVGAGI. This CDR3 contains 15 residues.

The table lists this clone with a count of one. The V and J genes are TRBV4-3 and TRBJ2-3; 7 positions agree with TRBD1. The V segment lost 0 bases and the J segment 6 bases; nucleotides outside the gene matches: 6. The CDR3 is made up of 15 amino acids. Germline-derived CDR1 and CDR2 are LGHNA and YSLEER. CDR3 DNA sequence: TGCGCCAGCAGCCAAGATCGGCAGGGGGTGGATACGCAGTATTTT. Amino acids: CASSQDRQGVDTQYF.

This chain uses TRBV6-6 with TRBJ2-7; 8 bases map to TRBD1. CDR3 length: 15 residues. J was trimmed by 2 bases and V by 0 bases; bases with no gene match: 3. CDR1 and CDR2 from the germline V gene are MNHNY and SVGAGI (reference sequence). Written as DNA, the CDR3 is TGTGCCAGCAGTTACTCGGCGACAGGGGCCTACGAGCAGTACTTC. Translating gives CASSYSATGAYEQYF.